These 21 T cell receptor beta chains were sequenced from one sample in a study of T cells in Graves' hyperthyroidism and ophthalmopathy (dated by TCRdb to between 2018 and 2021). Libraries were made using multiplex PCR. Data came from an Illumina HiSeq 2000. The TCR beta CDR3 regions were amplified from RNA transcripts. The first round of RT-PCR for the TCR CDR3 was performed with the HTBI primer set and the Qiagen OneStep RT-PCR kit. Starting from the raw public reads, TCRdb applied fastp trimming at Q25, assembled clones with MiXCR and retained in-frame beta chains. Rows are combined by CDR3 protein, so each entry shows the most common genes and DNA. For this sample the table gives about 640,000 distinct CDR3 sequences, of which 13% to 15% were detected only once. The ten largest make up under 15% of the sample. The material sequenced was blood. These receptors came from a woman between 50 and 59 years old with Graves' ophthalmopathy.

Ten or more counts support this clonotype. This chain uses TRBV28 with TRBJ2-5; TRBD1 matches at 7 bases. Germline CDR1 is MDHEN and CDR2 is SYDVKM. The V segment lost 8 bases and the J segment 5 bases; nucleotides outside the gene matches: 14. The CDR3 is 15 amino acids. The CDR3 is CASGTRLQGRETQYF. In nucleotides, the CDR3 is TGTGCCAGCGGTACTAGGCTACAGGGGCGGGAGACCCAGTACTTC.

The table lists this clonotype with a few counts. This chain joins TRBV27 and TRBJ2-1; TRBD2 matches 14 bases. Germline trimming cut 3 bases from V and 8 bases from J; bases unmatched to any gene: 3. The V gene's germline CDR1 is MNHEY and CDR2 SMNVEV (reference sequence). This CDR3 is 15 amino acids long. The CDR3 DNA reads TGTGCCAGCAGTTTCGGGACTAGCGGGAGTGATGAGCAGTTCTTC. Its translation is CASSFGTSGSDEQFF.

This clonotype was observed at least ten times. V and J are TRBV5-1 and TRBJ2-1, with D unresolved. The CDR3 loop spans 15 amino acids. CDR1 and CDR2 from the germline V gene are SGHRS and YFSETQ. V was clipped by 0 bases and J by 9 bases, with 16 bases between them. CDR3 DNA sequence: TGCGCCAGCAGCTTGGCCGGCGATTTCGGTAGTGAGCAGTTCTTC. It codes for CASSLAGDFGSEQFF. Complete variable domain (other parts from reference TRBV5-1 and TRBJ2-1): KAGVTQTPRYLIKTRGQQVTLSCSPISGHRSVSWYQQTPGQGLQFLFEYFSETQRNKGNFPGRFSGRQFSNSRSEMNVSTLELGDSALYLCASSLAGDFGSEQFFGPGTRLTVL.

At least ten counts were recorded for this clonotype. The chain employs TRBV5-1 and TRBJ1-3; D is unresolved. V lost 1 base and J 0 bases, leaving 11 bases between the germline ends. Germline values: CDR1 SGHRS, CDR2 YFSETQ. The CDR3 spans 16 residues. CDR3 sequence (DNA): TGCGCCAGCAGCTTGAACACGGGAAGCTCTGGAAACACCATATATTTT. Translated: CASSLNTGSSGNTIYF. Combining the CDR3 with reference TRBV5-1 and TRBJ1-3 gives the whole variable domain KAGVTQTPRYLIKTRGQQVTLSCSPISGHRSVSWYQQTPGQGLQFLFEYFSETQRNKGNFPGRFSGRQFSNSRSEMNVSTLELGDSALYLCASSLNTGSSGNTIYFGEGSWLTVV.

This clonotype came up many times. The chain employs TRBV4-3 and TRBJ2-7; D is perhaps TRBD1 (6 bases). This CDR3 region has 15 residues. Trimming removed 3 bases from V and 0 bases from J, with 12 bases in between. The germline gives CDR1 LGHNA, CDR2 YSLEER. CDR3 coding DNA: TGCGCCAGCAGCCAGGGCGGACAGAGCTCCTACGAGCAGTACTTC. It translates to CASSQGGQSSYEQYF.

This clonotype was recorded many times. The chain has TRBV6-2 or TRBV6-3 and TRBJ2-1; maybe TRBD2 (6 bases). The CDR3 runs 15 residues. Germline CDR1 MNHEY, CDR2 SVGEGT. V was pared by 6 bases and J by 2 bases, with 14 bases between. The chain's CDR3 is CASRESGPAYNEQFF. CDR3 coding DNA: TGTGCCAGCAGAGAAAGCGGGCCCGCCTACAATGAGCAGTTCTTC.

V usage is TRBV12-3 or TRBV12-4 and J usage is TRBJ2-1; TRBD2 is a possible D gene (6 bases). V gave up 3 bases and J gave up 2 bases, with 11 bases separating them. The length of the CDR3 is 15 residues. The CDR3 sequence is CASSFTGAPYNEQFF. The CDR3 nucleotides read TGTGCCAGCAGTTTTACGGGAGCCCCCTACAATGAGCAGTTCTTC.

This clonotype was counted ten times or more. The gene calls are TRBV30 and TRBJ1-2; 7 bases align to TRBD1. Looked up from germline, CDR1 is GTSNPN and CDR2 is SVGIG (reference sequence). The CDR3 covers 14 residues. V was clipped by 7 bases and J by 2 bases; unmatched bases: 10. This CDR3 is CASSPDRENYGYTF. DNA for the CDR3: TGTGCCTCCTCTCCCGACAGGGAAAACTATGGCTACACCTTC.

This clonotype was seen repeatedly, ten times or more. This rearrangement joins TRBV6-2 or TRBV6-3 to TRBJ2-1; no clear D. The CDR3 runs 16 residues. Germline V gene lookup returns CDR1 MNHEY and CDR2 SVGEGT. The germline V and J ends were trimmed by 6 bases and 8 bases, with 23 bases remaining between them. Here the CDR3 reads CASSQLSGQPTDEQFF. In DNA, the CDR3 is TGTGCCAGCAGCCAATTATCGGGCCAGCCCACGGATGAGCAGTTCTTC.

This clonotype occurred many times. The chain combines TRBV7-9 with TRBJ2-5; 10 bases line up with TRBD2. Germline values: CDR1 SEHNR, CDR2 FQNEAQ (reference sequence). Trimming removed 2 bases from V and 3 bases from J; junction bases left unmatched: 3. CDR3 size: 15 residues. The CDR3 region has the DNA TGTGCCAGCAGCTTATACCTAGCGGGAGAAGAGACCCAGTACTTC. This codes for CASSLYLAGEETQYF.

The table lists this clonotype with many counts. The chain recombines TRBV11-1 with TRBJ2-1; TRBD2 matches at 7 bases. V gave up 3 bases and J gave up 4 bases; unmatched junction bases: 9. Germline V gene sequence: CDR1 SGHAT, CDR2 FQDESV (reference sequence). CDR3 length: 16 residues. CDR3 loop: CASSFRVSGHYNEQFF. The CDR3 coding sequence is TGTGCCAGCAGCTTTAGGGTTAGCGGGCATTACAATGAGCAGTTCTTC.

The chain's CDR3 is CASRLQTAPNEKLFF. The DNA of the CDR3 is TGTGCCAGCAGACTGCAGACAGCTCCTAATGAAAAACTGTTTTTT. The chain recombines TRBV27 with TRBJ1-4; D possibly corresponds to TRBD1 (5 bases). The CDR3 contains 15 residues. V was shortened by 6 bases and J by 3 bases, with 14 bases between the two germline ends. Per the germline V gene, CDR1 is MNHEY and CDR2 is SMNVEV (reference sequence).

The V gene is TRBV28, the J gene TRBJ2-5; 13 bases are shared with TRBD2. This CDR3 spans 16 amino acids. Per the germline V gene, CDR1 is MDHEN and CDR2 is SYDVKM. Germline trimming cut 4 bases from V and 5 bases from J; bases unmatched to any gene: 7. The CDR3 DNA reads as TGTGCCAGCAGTTGGTGGACTAGCGGGAGCGGGGAGACCCAGTACTTC. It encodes CASSWWTSGSGETQYF.

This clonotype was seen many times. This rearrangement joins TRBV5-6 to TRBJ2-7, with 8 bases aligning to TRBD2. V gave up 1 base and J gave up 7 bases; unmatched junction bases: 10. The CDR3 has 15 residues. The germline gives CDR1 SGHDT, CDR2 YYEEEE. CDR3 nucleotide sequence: TGTGCCAGCAGCTTGTGGATCGGGAGGGCGAGGGAGCAGTACTTC. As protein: CASSLWIGRAREQYF.

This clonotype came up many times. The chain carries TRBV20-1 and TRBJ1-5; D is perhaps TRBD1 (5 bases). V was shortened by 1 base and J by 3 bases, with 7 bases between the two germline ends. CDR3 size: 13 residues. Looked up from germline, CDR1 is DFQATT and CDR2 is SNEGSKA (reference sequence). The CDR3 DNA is TGCAGTGCTAGAGGCAGGGACAATCAGCCCCAGCATTTT. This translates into CSARGRDNQPQHF.

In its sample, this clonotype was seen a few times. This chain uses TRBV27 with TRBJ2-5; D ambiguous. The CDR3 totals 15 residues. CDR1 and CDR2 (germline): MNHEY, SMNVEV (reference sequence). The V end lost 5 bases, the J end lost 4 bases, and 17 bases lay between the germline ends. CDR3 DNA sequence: TGTGCCAGCAGTGCCGCGGTTCCTCCGCCAGAGACCCAGTACTTC. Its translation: CASSAAVPPPETQYF.

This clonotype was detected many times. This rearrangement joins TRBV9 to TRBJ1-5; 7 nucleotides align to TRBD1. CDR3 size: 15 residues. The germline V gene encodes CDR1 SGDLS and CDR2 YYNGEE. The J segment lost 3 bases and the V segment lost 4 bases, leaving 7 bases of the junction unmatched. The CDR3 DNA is TGTGCCAGCAGCCGCACTGGGACAGCCAATCAGCCCCAGCATTTT. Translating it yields CASSRTGTANQPQHF.

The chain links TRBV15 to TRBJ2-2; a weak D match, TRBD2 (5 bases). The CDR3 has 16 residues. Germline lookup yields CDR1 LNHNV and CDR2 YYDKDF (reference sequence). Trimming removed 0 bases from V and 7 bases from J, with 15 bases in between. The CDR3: CATSRDQVYAGGELFF. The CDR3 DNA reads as TGTGCCACCAGCAGAGATCAGGTCTACGCGGGCGGGGAGCTGTTTTTT. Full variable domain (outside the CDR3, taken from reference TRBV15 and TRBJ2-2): DAMVIQNPRYQVTQFGKPVTLSCSQTLNHNVMYWYQQKSSQAPKLLFHYYDKDFNNEADTPDNFQSRRPNTSFCFLDIRSPGLGDTAMYLCATSRDQVYAGGELFFGEGSRLTVL.

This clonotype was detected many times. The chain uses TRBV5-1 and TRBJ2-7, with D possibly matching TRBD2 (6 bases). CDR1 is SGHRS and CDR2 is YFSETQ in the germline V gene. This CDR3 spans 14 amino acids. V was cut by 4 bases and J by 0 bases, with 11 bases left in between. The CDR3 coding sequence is TGCGCCAGCAGCATGACGACTAGCTCCTACGAGCAGTACTTC. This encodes CASSMTTSSYEQYF.

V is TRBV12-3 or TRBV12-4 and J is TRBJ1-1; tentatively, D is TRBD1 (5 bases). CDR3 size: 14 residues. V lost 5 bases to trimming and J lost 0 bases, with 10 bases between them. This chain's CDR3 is CASSAQVMNTEAFF. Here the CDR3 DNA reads TGTGCCAGCAGTGCACAGGTGATGAACACTGAAGCTTTCTTT.

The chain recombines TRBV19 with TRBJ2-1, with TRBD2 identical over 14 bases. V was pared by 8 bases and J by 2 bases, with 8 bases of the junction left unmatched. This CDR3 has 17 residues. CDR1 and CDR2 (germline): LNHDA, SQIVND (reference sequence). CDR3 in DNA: TGTGCCAGTGGCGGTGGACTAGCGGGAGGCCCCTACAATGAGCAGTTCTTC. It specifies CASGGGLAGGPYNEQFF.